Reported below is one TCR beta chain. These data come from a study of blood T cell repertoires in COVID-19. Looking at the study overall: Samples came from the United States, Italy and Spain, spanning acute and convalescent COVID-19. Sample material is recorded as cDNA or gDNA derived from T cells, B-cell-depleted T cells, or PBMCs.

The CDR3 is 11 amino acids. From germline, CDR1 is LNHDA and CDR2 SQIVND (reference sequence). V trimming: 6 bases; J trimming: 7 bases; junction bases outside the gene matches: 0. TCRdb keeps only in-frame clones here, not all; method: immunoSEQ multiplex PCR. This repertoire shows about 250,000 clones, about 88% found once; its top ten account for around 2.2%. This TCR was sampled from a woman in her 40s who had recovered from COVID-19. What was sequenced was peripheral blood. The V and J genes are TRBV19 and TRBJ2-1; 7 bases are a match to TRBD2. DNA of the CDR3: TGTGCCAGTAGGCGGGGGAATGAGCAGTTCTTC. Encoded protein: CASRRGNEQFF.